This T cell receptor beta chain was captured by sequencing in a study of beta chain features in type 1 diabetes (dated by TCRdb to the late 2010s). Context from the whole study: Mean age, gender distribution, total cell number and subset yield were not different between patients and healthy donors. Naive and central memory subsets were obtained from all 30 or so donors, but regulatory and stem cell-like memory subsets were isolated from only 8 patients and 8 healthy donors. The study compared TCRB repertoires of sorted circulating CD4+ T cell subsets between recently diagnosed type 1 diabetes patients and matched healthy donors. A total of roughly 100 million sorted cells were examined across all samples, and the number of cells per subset was strongly correlated with RNA yield. The investigation overall reported the following: PCR may preferentially amplify shorter templates, but because patient and control samples were amplified and corrected together, any resulting skew would affect both groups equally. A moderate but significant shortening of TCRB CDR3 length was observed in type 1 diabetes patients in all four CD4+ subsets. Because small numbers of individuals were included in the HLA sub-analyses, any influence of HLA type on TCRB rearrangement was left unresolved. Sequencing cDNA rather than genomic DNA could over-represent highly expressing activated cells, although activation and CD3 levels did not differ between groups. Naive, central memory and regulatory TCRB repertoires appeared to be more similar among patients than among healthy donors. Patients with type 1 diabetes made fewer insertions and deleted more nucleotides at VDJ recombination sites, implying thymic rearrangement abnormalities.

Concerning this clone itself: No antigen is known for it. No quality values exist for individual bases; no much larger clone is one base distant.

The CDR3, cysteine through phenylalanine, is 16 amino acids long. Only the CDR3 DNA stays, 48 bases, in frame from base 1. The germline V gene supplies CDR1 SNHLY and CDR2 FYNNEI. The V end gives up 7 bases and the J end 0 bases, leaving 6 bases in the junction not matched to a gene. Each donor gave one peripheral blood draw, averaging approximately 110 mL, which was collected into heparinised tubes. A BD FACSAria II was used to sort naive, central memory, regulatory and stem cell-like memory CD4+ T cells with a panel that included CD45RO, CCR7, CD25, CD127, CD95 and CD27. Every sorted population had a purity above 98%. PBMCs were isolated right away by Lymphoprep density gradient centrifugation and were stained directly, without culture. To minimize batch effects, samples were stained and sorted in pairs, one healthy donor with one patient per experiment. The High Capacity cDNA Reverse Transcription Kit was used to reverse transcribe all of the isolated RNA, meaning that expressed TCRB transcripts were what got sequenced. Deep immunoSEQ sequencing was performed on naive, central memory and regulatory T cell samples, with an average of roughly 3.5 million total reads per sample. Sorted cells were lysed in RLT buffer, and RNA was extracted using DNase-treated RNeasy Micro or Mini kits according to cell number. Each cell subset was processed on its own to prevent cross-contamination, while patient and healthy donor samples were processed together. Using the immunoSEQ multiplex PCR, TCRB sequences were amplified from cDNA into 87-bp fragments spanning the CDR3 region. The amplicons were sequenced using the Illumina HiSeq platform. The published analysis was carried out like this. PCR bias was computationally corrected using synthetic template baselines, reads within Hamming distance 2 were collapsed, and singletons that could not be merged were discarded. Reads were aligned against IMGT to assign V, D and J genes, CDR3 length and insertions or deletions at six rearrangement sites. Clonotype counts were normalized to sorted cell number within each subset before computing true diversity and Gini coefficients with the tcR R package. The overlap coefficient, calculated on TCRB nucleotide sequences, was used to measure repertoire sharing. Out-of-frame TCRB sequences from naive cells were analyzed as a proxy for the pre-selection repertoire. TCRdb holds this immuneACCESS table with in-frame rearrangements only. Some clones are missing; in checked studies, unresolved V genes explain under half, and the rest has no known cause. V and J calls and clone size are those listed in that table; D and trimming were worked out from the DNA. The sample data list some 400,000 clones, and less than 15% of these were observed just once. The top ten clones comprise about 0.018% of the sample.

The chain is made from TRBV2 and TRBJ2-7; 13 bases in the middle match TRBD2. This sequence was found in a woman aged 18-35 years in good health. Sequencing input: naive CD4+ T cells from blood. The sample's cell subset or site label, in plain terms: true naive CD4+ T cells. In nucleotide form, the sequence is TGTGCCAGCACCCTGGGACTAGCGGGATTCTCCTACGAGCAGTACTTC. Protein translation: CASTLGLAGFSYEQYF.